This T cell receptor (beta chain) stems from a study of T cell responses to AZD1222 COVID-19 vaccine. Broader study findings: It was only after the peak T cell response that any repertoires were sampled. Baseline seropositives among AZD1222 recipients totaled only six.

Libraries were prepared by immunoSEQ multiplex PCR; TCRdb keeps only in-frame clonotypes and omits some of them. The sample has tens of thousands of clones; about 90% are singletons. Comments on this clone: Its antigen is not known.

CDR1 and CDR2 (germline): SEHNR, FQNEAQ (reference sequence). The CDR3 extends over 12 amino acids. V was trimmed by 3 bases and J by 8 bases, leaving 7 bases between them. The receptor comes from an adult in good health. V is TRBV7-9 and J is TRBJ1-4; D remains ambiguous. This specimen consisted of peripheral blood, obtained on day 0 of AZD1222 vaccination. The CDR3 nucleotides read TGTGCCAGCAGCTTTGGAGGGGAAAAACTGTTTTTT. As protein: CASSFGGEKLFF.